Below, one T cell receptor (beta chain) is given with its context. The target antigen is unknown. No infections or other immune events were documented during collection. Method: immunoSEQ multiplex PCR; TCRdb's copy keeps in-frame clones and lacks some. This sample has 70,000 or so clones, with roughly 90% found just once. This record belongs to a study of identifying expanded T cells in peripheral blood. Study-wide points: Across healthy donors, higher total template counts meant significantly greater approximately two-week count variance. Over two and four weeks, about 17 and 20 clones changed, versus approximately 1.2 between replicates.

CDR1 LGHNA and CDR2 YSLEER come from the germline V gene. After removal of 0 bases from V and 5 bases from J, the junction contained 8 bases not matched to a gene. The CDR3 consists of 17 residues. This TCR was recovered from a person aged 18 to 69 in good health. The chain has TRBV4-3 and TRBJ1-5; 9 bases map to TRBD1. Sequenced: blood. The CDR3 protein is CASSQDRGGQGDQPQHF. The CDR3 DNA follows: TGCGCCAGCAGCCAAGATAGGGGGGGACAGGGCGATCAGCCCCAGCATTTT.